This T cell receptor (beta chain) was documented in a study of T cell responses to AZD1222 COVID-19 vaccine. Profiling relied on immunoSEQ multiplex PCR, and the TCRdb table lists in-frame clones only, not all of them. The table shows 150,000 to 200,000 clones, with 85% to 90% occurring only once. The V gene lost 5 bases and the J gene lost 3 bases, with 20 bases spanning the gap. The CDR3 runs to 17 residues. Germline V gene data show CDR1 as SEHNR and CDR2 as FQNEAQ (reference sequence). The TCR sequence derives from an adult in good health. The sequenced sample was peripheral blood, obtained on day 0 of AZD1222 vaccination. The J gene is TRBJ2-1, the V gene TRBV7-9; D may be TRBD1 (8 bases). In DNA, the CDR3 is TGTGCCAGCAGCGCAGGGGGCCTAGCGGATATCTACAATGAGCAGTTCTTC. Encoded protein: CASSAGGLADIYNEQFF.